Sequencing of this T cell receptor (beta chain) was carried out in a study of T cells in localized non-small cell lung cancer. Whole-study findings and limits: Heterogeneity is still possible, as just one tumor region was sequenced. Among the tissues sampled, uninvolved adjacent lung had the highest T cell clonality, above tumor. Higher blood T cell density tracked longer overall survival.

Produced via immunoSEQ multiplex PCR; TCRdb's table is partial and in-frame only. The sample yields tens of thousands of clones, about 85% seen once. This clone was found once. What it recognizes is unknown. The specimen was PBMCs, collected before any cancer treatment. The clonotype originates from a woman aged 35 to 70 with stage II squamous cell lung carcinoma.

CDR3 coding DNA: TGTGCCAGCAGCCCCGGGACAGGGGCCTACAATGAGCAGTTCTTC. This sequence encodes CASSPGTGAYNEQFF. V and J are TRBV7-9 and TRBJ2-1; 10 positions agree with TRBD1. The CDR3 runs 15 residues. The J segment lost 2 bases and the V segment lost 5 bases, leaving 3 bases of the junction unmatched. Germline assignment: CDR1 SEHNR and CDR2 FQNEAQ (reference sequence).